This note documents a single T cell receptor (beta chain) sequence. As yet, its antigen is unknown. Generated by immunoSEQ multiplex PCR, the TCRdb table keeps only in-frame clones and is missing some. The data show 15,000 to 25,000 clones, with roughly 87% seen just once and 3.1% held by the top ten. V gave up 2 bases and J gave up 5 bases; unmatched junction bases: 3. This CDR3 has 16 amino acids. Germline assignment: CDR1 SGHTA and CDR2 FQGTGA. The source of the sample is a study of T cells and Merkel cell carcinoma outcomes. Study-level findings and limits: Merkel cell carcinoma outcomes were reportedly predicted by repertoire and T-cell density.

The rearrangement links TRBV7-3 to TRBJ2-1; 13 bases are a match to TRBD2. The source material was tumor tissue from Merkel cell carcinoma. The TCR sequence derives from a human donor with Merkel cell carcinoma. The CDR3 here is CASSLYGTSGNNEQFF. In nucleotides, the CDR3 is TGTGCCAGCAGCTTATATGGGACTAGCGGGAACAATGAGCAGTTCTTC.